The present T cell receptor (beta chain) was sequenced within a study of T-cell memory formation after mild COVID-19. Study as a whole: The study found TCR clusters largely donor specific.

TCRalpha and TCRbeta libraries used 5'RACE with constant-segment primers and UMIs. TCRdb redid the calling of the 5' RACE reads with MiXCR, one entry per CDR3 protein. Here the sample spans about 470,000 distinct CDR3 sequences, around a quarter being singletons. Concerning this clonotype itself: Its cognate antigen is unknown.

V lost 3 bases, J lost 8 bases, and 8 bases lay in between. Looked up from germline, CDR1 is SEHNR and CDR2 is FQNEAQ (reference sequence). This CDR3 comprises 12 residues. Study outcomes and limitations: The authors did not confirm SARS-CoV-2 specificity of second-wave clones peaking day 37.

The V gene is TRBV7-9, the J gene TRBJ2-1; no clear D. The TCR sequence derives from an adult woman who had mild COVID-19 (a few samples of this study predate the infection). Cell type and time point are not known. The specimen sequenced was PBMCs or a T cell subset sorted from them (not recorded which). The CDR3 sequence: CASSFKFDEQFF. The CDR3 DNA reads as TGTGCCAGCAGCTTCAAGTTCGATGAGCAGTTCTTC.